This entry lists 24 T cell receptor beta chains sequenced from one sample in a study of blood T cell repertoires in COVID-19. TCRdb's table, derived via immunoSEQ multiplex PCR, lists solely in-frame clones and lacks some. Of about 160,000 clones detected, 82% appear once; the ten largest clones hold around 7%. Material for sequencing was peripheral blood. All receptors come from a middle-aged woman with COVID-19, enrolled during active disease.

This chain uses TRBV30 with TRBJ2-5, with a weak D call TRBD1 (5 bases). The V and J ends lost 1 base and 7 bases respectively, with 16 bases between them. Germline V gene lookup returns CDR1 GTSNPN and CDR2 SVGIG (reference sequence). The CDR3 sequence is 14 residues long. The CDR3 sequence: CAWSATPQVATQYF. The CDR3 region has the DNA TGTGCCTGGAGTGCCACCCCACAGGTGGCGACCCAGTACTTC.

The chain links TRBV9 to TRBJ1-6; TRBD1 might be the D (6 bases). V lost 0 bases to trimming and J lost 7 bases, with 11 bases between them. This CDR3 is built from 15 residues. CDR1 is SGDLS and CDR2 is YYNGEE in the germline V gene. The chain's CDR3 is CASSVAYRENSPLHF. CDR3 in DNA: TGTGCCAGCAGCGTAGCCTACAGGGAGAATTCACCCCTCCACTTT.

The rearrangement links TRBV3-1 (or the pseudogene TRBV3-2) to TRBJ1-2; 8 bases match TRBD1. Per germline, CDR1 LGHDT and CDR2 YNNKEL (reference sequence). J gave up 7 bases and V 3 bases, and 4 bases lay outside the gene matches. The CDR3 extends over 13 amino acids. CDR3 sequence: CASSQDREIGYTF. The CDR3 DNA is TGTGCCAGCAGCCAGGACAGGGAGATTGGCTACACCTTC.

The CDR3 reads CASSSPGITEAFF. CDR3 coding DNA: TGTGCCAGCAGCTCCCCGGGTATTACTGAAGCTTTCTTT. The J gene is TRBJ1-1, the V gene TRBV11-2; D gene unclear. Trimming took 4 bases from V and 5 from J, leaving 11 bases between them. The CDR3 spans 13 residues. Germline CDR1 and CDR2: SGHAT and FQNNGV.

The chain links TRBV10-2 to TRBJ1-5; a weak D match, TRBD1 (5 bases). The germline V gene has CDR1 WSHSY and CDR2 SAAADI. Trimming took off 3 bases at V and 7 bases at J, with 10 bases between the two ends. The CDR3 has 13 residues. CDR3 amino acids: CASSDQGLQPQHF. CDR3 DNA sequence: TGCGCCAGCAGTGATCAGGGTTTGCAGCCCCAGCATTTT.

This clone was found a few times. The chain has TRBV3-1 (or the pseudogene TRBV3-2) and TRBJ2-2; a weak D match, TRBD2 (5 bases). The CDR3 loop spans 16 amino acids. CDR1 and CDR2 (germline): LGHDT, YNNKEL (reference sequence). V lost 4 bases and J lost 7, with 19 bases in between. CDR3 sequence (DNA): TGTGCCAGCAGCCCGCAAGTTTTAGCTGAGGGCGGGGAGCTGTTTTTT. Protein product: CASSPQVLAEGGELFF.

The chain recombines TRBV27 with TRBJ1-4; the match to TRBD1 covers 10 bases. The CDR3 contains 14 residues. Trimming took 5 bases from V and 13 from J; bases not matched to a gene: 10. Per the germline V gene, CDR1 is MNHEY and CDR2 is SMNVEV (reference sequence). Written as DNA, the CDR3 is TGTGCCAGCAGTGACCCCCGGGACAGGGGACCACTGTTTTTT. This gives the protein CASSDPRDRGPLFF.

The rearrangement links TRBV11-2 to TRBJ2-5, with TRBD1 identical over 9 bases. Germline V gene data show CDR1 as SGHAT and CDR2 as FQNNGV. The CDR3 runs to 15 residues. The ends lost 5 bases at V and 5 bases at J; junction bases unmatched: 9. Here the CDR3 DNA reads TGTGCCAGCAGCCACGGGACAGGGATCGTGGAGACCCAGTACTTC. It codes for CASSHGTGIVETQYF.

This sequence joins TRBV19 and TRBJ2-7, with 10 bases aligning to TRBD2. The CDR3 spans 16 residues. CDR1 is LNHDA and CDR2 is SQIVND in the germline V gene (reference sequence). The ends lost 3 bases at V and 1 base at J; junction bases unmatched: 6. This CDR3 is CASSIASSGSSYEQYF. CDR3 nucleotides: TGTGCCAGTAGTATCGCGTCTAGCGGGAGTTCCTACGAGCAGTACTTC.

The chain has TRBV9 and TRBJ2-1; tentatively, D is TRBD1 (6 bases). The CDR3 has 15 amino acids. Trimming cost V 0 bases and J 0 bases, with 7 bases left between them. Germline lookup yields CDR1 SGDLS and CDR2 YYNGEE. CDR3 region: CASSVVTGSYNEQFF. CDR3 DNA sequence: TGTGCCAGCAGCGTAGTGACAGGCTCCTACAATGAGCAGTTCTTC.

This chain connects TRBV30 to TRBJ2-3, with D hard to call. V was trimmed by 2 bases and J by 0 bases, leaving 12 bases between them. The germline gives CDR1 GTSNPN, CDR2 SVGIG (reference sequence). The CDR3 runs 15 residues. The CDR3 loop reads CAWSPSQSSTDTQYF. CDR3 in DNA: TGTGCCTGGAGTCCCTCCCAGTCGAGCACAGATACGCAGTATTTT.

The rearrangement joins TRBV7-9 to TRBJ2-5; 8 bases align to TRBD2. The CDR3 runs to 14 residues. CDR1 is SEHNR, CDR2 FQNEAQ, per germline (reference sequence). J was trimmed by 2 bases and V by 5 bases; bases with no gene match: 4. CDR3 residues: CASSVSGAQETQYF. In DNA, the CDR3 is TGTGCCAGCAGCGTTAGCGGGGCGCAAGAGACCCAGTACTTC. Complete variable domain (other parts from reference TRBV7-9 and TRBJ2-5): DTGVSQNPRHKITKRGQNVTFRCDPISEHNRLYWYRQTLGQGPEFLTYFQNEAQLEKSRLLSDRFSAERPKGSFSTLEIQRTEQGDSAMYLCASSVSGAQETQYFGPGTRLLVL.

V is TRBV29-1 and J is TRBJ1-3, with D perhaps TRBD1 (6 bases). CDR3 length equals 13 residues. The V end lost 5 bases, the J end lost 4 bases, and 12 bases lay between the germline ends. Germline loops: CDR1 SQVTM, CDR2 ANQGSEA. In nucleotides, the CDR3 is TGCAGCGTTATTACAGGGAACGGAAACACCATATATTTT. This encodes CSVITGNGNTIYF.

V usage is TRBV19 and J usage is TRBJ1-2; 7 bases are shared with TRBD1. The CDR3 is 13 amino acids. CDR1 is LNHDA, CDR2 SQIVND, per germline (reference sequence). The V segment lost 9 bases and the J segment 5 bases; nucleotides outside the gene matches: 9. The CDR3 protein is CASTPGQSYGYTF. In nucleotides, the CDR3 is TGTGCCAGCACACCGGGACAGAGTTATGGCTACACCTTC.

This sequence joins TRBV27 and TRBJ2-2; 7 nucleotides align to TRBD1. This CDR3 is 16 amino acids long. V was clipped by 2 bases and J by 5 bases; unmatched bases: 8. Germline values: CDR1 MNHEY, CDR2 SMNVEV (reference sequence). In nucleotides, the CDR3 is TGTGCCAGCAGTTTACCTTGGACAGGTGGGACCGGGGAGCTGTTTTTT. It encodes CASSLPWTGGTGELFF.

This sequence joins TRBV7-2 and TRBJ1-6; D possibly corresponds to TRBD1 (6 bases). Trimming left V 5 bases short and J 7 bases short, with 15 bases between. CDR1 is SGHTA and CDR2 is FQGNSA in the germline V gene. There are 15 residues in the CDR3. CDR3 amino acids: CASSPHDTGNSPLHF. The CDR3 DNA is TGTGCCAGCAGCCCCCACGACACAGGGAATTCACCCCTCCACTTT.

This chain connects TRBV10-1 to TRBJ2-3, with TRBD2 matching 8 bases. The ends lost 8 bases at V and 2 bases at J; junction bases unmatched: 6. There are 14 residues in the CDR3. Germline CDR1 reads WNHNN; CDR2 reads SYGVQD (reference sequence). The chain's CDR3 is CASQGSGNTDTQYF. In DNA form, the CDR3 reads TGCGCCAGCCAAGGTAGCGGGAACACAGATACGCAGTATTTT.

The chain carries TRBV6-5 and TRBJ2-7; 7 nucleotides match TRBD1. The CDR3 has 13 residues. Per germline, CDR1 MNHEY and CDR2 SVGAGI. Unmatched junction bases numbered 4, after V lost 7 bases and J lost 1 base. The CDR3: CASKTGTSYEQYF. CDR3 nucleotide sequence: TGTGCCAGCAAGACAGGGACGTCCTACGAGCAGTACTTC.

A few counts support this clone. The chain links TRBV18 to TRBJ1-4, with 7 bases lining up with TRBD1. V gave up 3 bases and J gave up 0 bases; unmatched junction bases: 13. Per germline, CDR1 KGHSH and CDR2 LQKENI. The CDR3 runs 19 residues. CDR3 residues: CASSPTAATGKSTNEKLFF. As DNA, the CDR3 is TGTGCCAGCTCACCGACGGCGGCGACAGGGAAGTCAACTAATGAAAAACTGTTTTTT.

The chain is built from TRBV19 and TRBJ1-1, with D possibly matching TRBD1 (5 bases). Per germline, CDR1 LNHDA and CDR2 SQIVND (reference sequence). The CDR3 has 15 residues. V was cut by 9 bases and J by 0 bases, with 17 bases left in between. CDR3 sequence (DNA): TGTGCCAGCCACCGGAGGGGCGCGTTGAACACTGAAGCTTTCTTT. It translates to CASHRRGALNTEAFF.

The chain has TRBV28 and TRBJ1-5, with D maybe TRBD1 (5 bases). Per germline, CDR1 MDHEN and CDR2 SYDVKM. V lost 3 bases to trimming and J lost 7 bases, with 10 bases between them. The CDR3 sequence is 13 residues long. This chain's CDR3 is CASSFYRLQPQHF. CDR3 nucleotide sequence: TGTGCCAGCAGTTTCTACAGGCTACAGCCCCAGCATTTT.

This clone appeared a single time. The chain carries TRBV6-2 or TRBV6-3 and TRBJ2-1; TRBD2 matches 8 bases. CDR3 length: 16 residues. Germline CDR1 is MNHEY and CDR2 is SVGEGT. Germline trimming cut 4 bases from V and 2 bases from J; bases unmatched to any gene: 7. The CDR3 region is CASSFPTGLAYNEQFF. The CDR3, as DNA: TGTGCCAGCAGTTTTCCAACGGGACTAGCCTACAATGAGCAGTTCTTC.

This clone has more than one count but fewer than ten. The chain couples TRBV11-2 to TRBJ1-6, with D hard to call. V was clipped by 7 bases and J by 5 bases, with 12 bases between them. CDR1 SGHAT and CDR2 FQNNGV come from the germline V gene. The CDR3 has 14 residues. In DNA form, the CDR3 reads TGTGCCAGCACAGATGACAACAATAATTCACCCCTCCACTTT. It specifies CASTDDNNNSPLHF.

On this clone itself: One end of the junction is discordant with germline, which a read error may explain. The chain uses TRBV27 and TRBJ2-7, with D tentatively TRBD2 (5 bases). Germline lookup yields CDR1 MNHEY and CDR2 SMNVEV (reference sequence). The CDR3 totals 14 residues. The CDR3: CASRLLQRTGEQYF. The CDR3 nucleotides read TGTGCCAGCAGATTATTGCAGCGGACGGGGGAGCAGTACTTC.